The 31 T cell receptor beta chains reported below all come from one sample, sequenced in a study of T cell changes during pregnancy in multiple sclerosis. Some clones are missing from TCRdb's copy, which holds only in-frame ones; the method was immunoSEQ multiplex PCR. The sample contains 70,000 or so clones, under 95% of which appear only once. The sample was peripheral blood, taken in the third trimester of pregnancy. The receptors stem from a female donor with multiple sclerosis, enrolled in a pregnancy study.

The chain joins TRBV4-3 to TRBJ2-3, with D maybe TRBD2 (6 bases). Germline V lookup: CDR1 LGHNA, CDR2 YSLEER. V lost 4 bases and J lost 1, with 12 bases in between. This CDR3 spans 15 amino acids. The CDR3 sequence is CASSRAGEGTDTQYF. CDR3 coding DNA: TGCGCCAGCAGCCGCGCTGGGGAGGGCACAGATACGCAGTATTTT.

This clone has a single count. The chain joins TRBV7-2 to TRBJ2-7; 9 bases fit TRBD2. The CDR3 totals 14 residues. CDR1 and CDR2 (germline): SGHTA, FQGNSA. Trimming at V came to 5 bases and at J to 3 bases, leaving 5 bases not matched to a gene. In nucleotides, the CDR3 is TGTGCCAGCAGCCCAGCACTAGCGGGCTACGAGCAGTACTTC. Translating gives CASSPALAGYEQYF. The variable domain in full, with the rest retrieved from reference TRBV7-2 and TRBJ2-7, is GAGVSQSPSNKVTEKGKDVELRCDPISGHTALYWYRQSLGQGLEFLIYFQGNSAPDKSGLPSDRFSAERTGGSVSTLTIQRTQQEDSAVYLCASSPALAGYEQYFGPGTRLTVT.

This clone was observed once. The chain carries TRBV12-5 and TRBJ1-1; D gene unclear. This CDR3 has 12 amino acids. Germline V lookup: CDR1 LGHNT, CDR2 FRNRAP. V was trimmed by 6 bases and J by 4 bases, leaving 9 bases between them. This chain's CDR3 is CASGKRSTEAFF. Written as DNA, the CDR3 is TGTGCTAGTGGCAAGAGAAGCACTGAAGCTTTCTTT.

The chain couples TRBV5-1 to TRBJ2-3; possibly TRBD1 for D (6 bases). The CDR3 runs 14 residues. V was clipped by 3 bases and J by 3 bases, with 11 bases between them. Germline V gene lookup returns CDR1 SGHRS and CDR2 YFSETQ. The DNA of the CDR3 is TGCGCCAGCAGCTACGAACAGGGTACAGATACGCAGTATTTT. Translation: CASSYEQGTDTQYF.

The genes are TRBV4-3 and TRBJ2-1, with 11 bases lining up with TRBD2. This CDR3 contains 17 residues. Germline V gives CDR1 LGHNA, CDR2 YSLEER. The V gene end was trimmed by 4 bases and the J gene end by 1 base; junction bases not matched to a gene: 6. CDR3 nucleotide sequence: TGCGCCAGCAGCCTTAGGACTAGCGGGCTTTCCTACAATGAGCAGTTCTTC. It codes for CASSLRTSGLSYNEQFF.

This chain joins TRBV7-9 and TRBJ1-2; TRBD1 is a possible D gene (5 bases). Per the germline V gene, CDR1 is SEHNR and CDR2 is FQNEAQ (reference sequence). CDR3 length equals 14 residues. V was pared by 1 base and J by 4 bases, with 10 bases between. CDR3 in DNA: TGTGCCAGCAGCTTAGGGGGCGCTGGCTATGGCTACACCTTC. Its protein is CASSLGGAGYGYTF.

The rearrangement uses TRBV25-1 and TRBJ1-6; 10 bases are shared with TRBD1. The CDR3 covers 15 residues. Trimming at V came to 3 bases and at J to 8 bases, leaving 4 bases not matched to a gene. From germline, CDR1 is MGHDK and CDR2 SYGVNS. The CDR3 region has the DNA TGTGCCAGCAGTGACCCTGGACAGGGGGATTCACCCCTCCACTTT. It is translated as CASSDPGQGDSPLHF.

The CDR3 is CASSEWGDEQYF. The CDR3 nucleotides read TGTGCCAGCAGTGAATGGGGGGACGAGCAGTACTTC. The chain is built from TRBV25-1 and TRBJ2-7, with a weak D call TRBD2 (6 bases). V was cut by 1 base and J by 5 bases, with 6 bases left in between. Per germline, CDR1 MGHDK and CDR2 SYGVNS. The CDR3 runs to 12 residues.

The chain employs TRBV5-1 and TRBJ2-4; 10 positions agree with TRBD2. The length of the CDR3 is 15 residues. The V and J ends lost 4 bases and 8 bases, in that order; junction bases with no gene match: 9. Germline V gene data show CDR1 as SGHRS and CDR2 as YFSETQ. The CDR3 DNA is TGCGCCAGCAGCGGGGTAGCGGGGGGTCTTGACATTCAGTACTTC. Protein sequence: CASSGVAGGLDIQYF. The full variable domain, rest sourced from reference TRBV5-1 and TRBJ2-4, is KAGVTQTPRYLIKTRGQQVTLSCSPISGHRSVSWYQQTPGQGLQFLFEYFSETQRNKGNFPGRFSGRQFSNSRSEMNVSTLELGDSALYLCASSGVAGGLDIQYFGAGTRLSVL.

The gene calls are TRBV28 and TRBJ2-2; tentatively, D is TRBD2 (6 bases). Germline CDR1 and CDR2: MDHEN and SYDVKM. V lost 8 bases and J 2 bases, leaving 12 bases between the germline ends. The CDR3 runs to 14 residues. The CDR3 loop reads CASSPGGNTGELFF. CDR3 nucleotides: TGTGCCAGCTCTCCCGGGGGTAACACCGGGGAGCTGTTTTTT.

The V call is TRBV16, the J call TRBJ1-4; D is perhaps TRBD1 (5 bases). The CDR3 totals 14 residues. The germline gives CDR1 KGHSY, CDR2 FQNENV. Trimming removed 4 bases at V and 8 bases at J, with 14 bases between. CDR3 residues: CASSLQGFGEKLFF. CDR3 in DNA: TGTGCCAGCAGCCTTCAGGGCTTCGGCGAAAAACTGTTTTTT.

This chain connects TRBV9 to TRBJ1-4, with a tentative D call TRBD1 (5 bases). V gave up 4 bases and J gave up 6 bases, with 10 bases separating them. Germline CDR1 is SGDLS and CDR2 is YYNGEE. The CDR3 is made up of 13 amino acids. CDR3 in DNA: TGTGCCAGCAGCCCGGACATAGATGAAAAACTGTTTTTT. This codes for CASSPDIDEKLFF.

This chain connects TRBV9 to TRBJ2-2; 8 bases line up with TRBD1. CDR3 length: 15 residues. Germline values: CDR1 SGDLS, CDR2 YYNGEE. V was pared by 4 bases and J by 1 base, with 3 bases of the junction left unmatched. CDR3 sequence: CASSWTGLNTGELFF. The CDR3 region has the DNA TGTGCCAGCAGCTGGACAGGGTTGAACACCGGGGAGCTGTTTTTT.

V and J are TRBV7-2 and TRBJ2-1; 7 positions match TRBD2. Germline V gene data show CDR1 as SGHTA and CDR2 as FQGNSA. The CDR3 is 15 amino acids. J lost 4 bases, V lost 0 bases, and 3 bases had no gene match. The CDR3 DNA is TGTGCCAGCAGCTTAGCGTTCGGGGGGTACAATGAGCAGTTCTTC. Protein: CASSLAFGGYNEQFF.

This rearrangement joins TRBV7-2 to TRBJ1-1; weak D call: TRBD1 (6 bases). V was shortened by 2 bases and J by 8 bases, with 15 bases between the two germline ends. Germline V gene sequence: CDR1 SGHTA, CDR2 FQGNSA. The CDR3 has 14 residues. Here the CDR3 DNA reads TGTGCCAGCAGCTTATTTCGGGACAATACAGAAGCTTTCTTT. Its protein is CASSLFRDNTEAFF.

The chain recombines TRBV11-1 with TRBJ1-2; tentative D call: TRBD1 (5 bases). CDR3 size: 13 residues. CDR1 SGHAT and CDR2 FQDESV come from the germline V gene (reference sequence). Trimming pared 5 bases from V and 4 bases from J, leaving 11 bases between. The CDR3 loop reads CASSPPGGYGYTF. CDR3 in DNA: TGTGCCAGCAGCCCCCCGGGGGGCTATGGCTACACCTTC.

The chain uses TRBV15 and TRBJ2-1, with D possibly matching TRBD2 (7 bases). V lost 3 bases and J lost 6, with 18 bases in between. CDR1 and CDR2 (germline): LNHNV, YYDKDF (reference sequence). CDR3 length: 16 residues. This CDR3 is CATSRLLGGAINEQFF. CDR3 nucleotide sequence: TGTGCCACCAGCAGGCTTTTGGGGGGGGCAATCAATGAGCAGTTCTTC.

The chain carries TRBV7-3 and TRBJ2-7; D perhaps matches TRBD1 (6 bases). V lost 5 bases to trimming and J lost 2 bases, with 25 bases between them. The CDR3 spans 18 residues. CDR1 is SGHTA and CDR2 is FQGTGA in the germline V gene. The CDR3 reads CASSQTSGTTTLPYEQYF. CDR3 DNA: TGTGCCAGCAGCCAAACCTCCGGGACAACCACCTTACCCTACGAGCAGTACTTC.

The rearrangement links TRBV7-9 to TRBJ1-3; weak D call: TRBD1 (6 bases). This CDR3 is built from 15 residues. Germline values: CDR1 SEHNR, CDR2 FQNEAQ (reference sequence). Deletions cut 7 bases from V and 2 bases from J, with 15 bases between. The CDR3 region has the DNA TGTGCCAGCAACGATCAGGGGAAAGCTGGAAACACCATATATTTT. Translated, it gives CASNDQGKAGNTIYF. The variable domain in full, with the rest retrieved from reference TRBV7-9 and TRBJ1-3, is DTGVSQNPRHKITKRGQNVTFRCDPISEHNRLYWYRQTLGQGPEFLTYFQNEAQLEKSRLLSDRFSAERPKGSFSTLEIQRTEQGDSAMYLCASNDQGKAGNTIYFGEGSWLTVV.

The V and J genes are TRBV6-1 and TRBJ1-1; D unresolved. V lost 3 bases and J 3 bases, leaving 8 bases between the germline ends. CDR3 length: 13 residues. CDR1 is MNHNS and CDR2 is SASEGT in the germline V gene. CDR3 sequence reads: CASSDRLYTEAFF. In nucleotides, the CDR3 is TGTGCCAGCAGTGACAGGCTGTACACTGAAGCTTTCTTT.

The chain is built from TRBV5-1 and TRBJ1-1; TRBD1 might be the D (6 bases). Germline CDR1 SGHRS, CDR2 YFSETQ. The CDR3 has 16 residues. V was pared by 0 bases and J by 0 bases, with 12 bases between. The chain's CDR3 is CASSLGTRGLNTEAFF. The CDR3 bases are TGCGCCAGCAGCTTGGGTACCAGGGGATTGAACACTGAAGCTTTCTTT.

The chain is built from TRBV7-2 and TRBJ2-6; 8 bases match TRBD1. The J segment lost 2 bases and the V segment lost 4 bases, leaving 1 base of the junction unmatched. CDR1 is SGHTA and CDR2 is FQGNSA in the germline V gene. The CDR3 is 15 residues long. CDR3 in amino acids: CASSSDRAGANVLTF. The CDR3 nucleotides read TGTGCCAGCAGCTCGGACAGGGCTGGGGCCAACGTCCTGACTTTC.

CDR3 DNA sequence: TGTGCCAGTAGTATAGATCCCCGAGGAAATCAGCCCCAGCATTTT. It specifies CASSIDPRGNQPQHF. The genes are TRBV19 and TRBJ1-5; D not certain. V was trimmed by 0 bases and J by 4 bases, leaving 10 bases between them. The germline gives CDR1 LNHDA, CDR2 SQIVND (reference sequence). This CDR3 has 15 residues.

This chain links TRBV9 with TRBJ1-2; tentatively, D is TRBD1 (5 bases). This CDR3 comprises 14 residues. CDR1 is SGDLS, CDR2 YYNGEE, per germline. V lost 0 bases and J lost 4, with 10 bases in between. For the CDR3, the DNA is TGTGCCAGCAGCGTAGGTGGGGGGGTCTATGGCTACACCTTC. Encoded protein: CASSVGGGVYGYTF.

Points on this clone: An end of the junction does not agree with germline; a read error may underlie this. This chain connects TRBV7-7 to TRBJ2-3; 9 nucleotides line up with TRBD2. CDR1 is SSHAT and CDR2 is FNYEAQ in the germline V gene (reference sequence). The CDR3 is 17 amino acids. CDR3 bases: TGTGCTAGCAGCTTAGCATCGGGCGGGGGGGCTCTGAATACGCAGTATTTT. It translates to CASSLASGGGALNTQYF.

The rearrangement joins TRBV7-9 to TRBJ2-1; TRBD2 matches at 11 bases. Germline-derived CDR1 and CDR2 are SEHNR and FQNEAQ (reference sequence). The CDR3 contains 15 residues. Germline trimming cut 3 bases from V and 8 bases from J; bases unmatched to any gene: 6. In nucleotides, the CDR3 is TGTGCCAGCAGCTTCTATAGCGGGGGGGCTTATGAGCAGTTCTTC. It yields the protein CASSFYSGGAYEQFF.

This clone was seen a handful of times. This chain connects TRBV7-8 to TRBJ2-7, with D maybe TRBD1 (5 bases). Germline V gives CDR1 SGHVS, CDR2 FQNEAQ. V was trimmed by 2 bases and J by 7 bases, leaving 12 bases between them. This CDR3 region has 13 residues. The CDR3 reads CASSLYSGLEQYF. As DNA, the CDR3 is TGTGCCAGCAGCTTATATTCAGGGTTGGAGCAGTACTTC.

This clone was detected only once. The chain joins TRBV5-4 to TRBJ1-3, with TRBD1 identical over 7 bases. V was pared by 3 bases and J by 8 bases, with 8 bases of the junction left unmatched. Germline V gene lookup returns CDR1 SGHNT and CDR2 YYREEE (reference sequence). The CDR3 runs 14 residues. CDR3 in DNA: TGTGCCAGCAGCTCGGGTGCCAGGGGGGACACCATATATTTT. This sequence encodes CASSSGARGDTIYF. The full variable domain, its missing parts supplied by reference TRBV5-4 and TRBJ1-3, is ETGVTQSPTHLIKTRGQQVTLRCSSQSGHNTVSWYQQALGQGPQFIFQYYREEENGRGNFPPRFSGLQFPNYSSELNVNALELDDSALYLCASSSGARGDTIYFGEGSWLTVV.

The chain is built from TRBV9 and TRBJ2-3, with D tentatively TRBD2 (5 bases). V lost 3 bases and J lost 5, with 13 bases in between. The CDR3 totals 14 residues. The germline CDR1 and CDR2 sequences are SGDLS and YYNGEE. CDR3 loop: CASSGPQGRDTQYF. The CDR3 DNA sequence: TGTGCCAGCAGCGGGCCCCAAGGGAGAGATACGCAGTATTTT.

The chain recombines TRBV2 with TRBJ2-5; 9 bases fit TRBD2. The CDR3 is 14 amino acids. V dropped 7 bases and J dropped 2; count of bases not matched to a gene: 5. Germline CDR1 is SNHLY and CDR2 is FYNNEI. CDR3 in amino acids: CASNGLAGQETQYF. CDR3 sequence (DNA): TGTGCCAGCAATGGCCTAGCGGGGCAAGAGACCCAGTACTTC.

CDR3 sequence reads: CASSLTSGGAGSTDTQYF. CDR3 sequence (DNA): TGTGCCAGCAGCTTGACTAGCGGGGGGGCCGGGAGCACAGATACGCAGTATTTT. This chain joins TRBV7-2 and TRBJ2-3, with 14 nucleotides matching TRBD2. CDR1 is SGHTA and CDR2 is FQGNSA in the germline V gene. The V and J ends lost 3 bases and 0 bases, in that order; junction bases with no gene match: 5. The CDR3 has 18 amino acids.